The 27 T cell receptor beta chains presented below share a single source sample, sequenced in a study of T-cell reconstitution after alpha-beta-depleted transplantation in children. Unique molecular identifiers were built into the TCRbeta library. TCRdb reprocessed the PCR reads via MiXCR and lists one record per CDR3 protein. The repertoire holds about 200,000 distinct CDR3 sequences, with more than 12% as singletons. The specimen comprised PBMCs from the stem cell graft donor, sampled from the stem cell graft. These receptors all stem from a human donor who donated a stem cell graft to a child with acute lymphoblastic leukemia.

This chain uses TRBV4-2 with TRBJ2-7, with 7 bases that match TRBD2. The CDR3 spans 14 residues. Germline CDR1 reads LGHNA; CDR2 reads YNFKEQ. The J segment lost 6 bases and the V segment lost 10 bases, leaving 15 bases of the junction unmatched. DNA of the CDR3: TGTGCCATCGGCCCGGGTCGCGGGAGCCTCGAGCAGTACTTC. Translated: CAIGPGRGSLEQYF.

This clonotype was counted at least ten times. The chain carries TRBV28 and TRBJ1-5; D not resolved. This CDR3 is built from 14 residues. Trimming shortened V by 5 bases and J by 0 bases, and 8 bases separated the two germline ends. Germline lookup yields CDR1 MDHEN and CDR2 SYDVKM. The CDR3 DNA is TGTGCCAGCAGTATGATTGATAGCAATCAGCCCCAGCATTTT. This translates into CASSMIDSNQPQHF.

This clonotype was seen a handful of times. V gene TRBV29-1 combines with J gene TRBJ1-2; 7 bases agree with TRBD1. CDR3 length: 14 residues. J lost 0 bases, V lost 6 bases, and 7 bases had no gene match. Germline V gene lookup returns CDR1 SQVTM and CDR2 ANQGSEA. CDR3 residues: CSVTGSSANYGYTF. The DNA of the CDR3 is TGCAGCGTGACAGGGTCAAGCGCTAACTATGGCTACACCTTC. The full variable domain, completed using reference TRBV29-1 and TRBJ1-2, is SAVISQKPSRDICQRGTSLTIQCQVDSQVTMMFWYRQQPGQSLTLIATANQGSEATYESGFVIDKFPISRPNLTFSTLTVSNMSPEDSSIYLCSVTGSSANYGYTFGSGTRLTVV.

This clonotype was counted once. The chain is built from TRBV4-3 and TRBJ2-7, with TRBD1 matching over 8 bases. The CDR3 has 15 amino acids. Germline CDR1 reads LGHNA; CDR2 reads YSLEER. V shed 0 bases and J 3 bases; nucleotides not matched to a gene: 4. CDR3 residues: CASSQDGTGGYEQYF. The CDR3 DNA is TGCGCCAGCAGCCAAGATGGGACAGGTGGCTACGAGCAGTACTTC.

This clonotype occurred many times. The chain uses TRBV6-5 and TRBJ2-5, with D unclear. The CDR3 loop spans 14 amino acids. The V end lost 3 bases, the J end lost 1 base, and 9 bases lay between the germline ends. The germline gives CDR1 MNHEY, CDR2 SVGAGI. CDR3: CASSYQQTQETQYF. In nucleotides, the CDR3 is TGTGCCAGCAGTTATCAACAGACCCAAGAGACCCAGTACTTC.

This chain uses TRBV4-1 with TRBJ1-5; a weak D match, TRBD1 (6 bases). CDR3 length equals 17 residues. V lost 4 bases and J lost 4, with 20 bases in between. Germline V CDR1 and CDR2: MGHRA, YSYEKL. The CDR3 DNA follows: TGCGCCAGCAGCCGCGGACCGGGGGCGAATACTAATCAGCCCCAGCATTTT. This gives the protein CASSRGPGANTNQPQHF.

There are many counts of this clonotype. The V call is TRBV6-1, the J call TRBJ2-1, with 10 bases matching TRBD1. J was trimmed by 4 bases and V by 5 bases; bases with no gene match: 2. This CDR3 contains 14 residues. The germline V gene has CDR1 MNHNS and CDR2 SASEGT. CDR3 sequence reads: CASSPGQGYNEQFF. CDR3 sequence (DNA): TGTGCCAGCAGTCCGGGACAGGGGTACAATGAGCAGTTCTTC.

In this sample, this clonotype turned up many times. The gene calls are TRBV7-9 and TRBJ2-3; 7 nucleotides align to TRBD1. J lost 8 bases, V lost 5 bases, and 4 bases had no gene match. This CDR3 contains 12 residues. Germline V gene lookup returns CDR1 SEHNR and CDR2 FQNEAQ (reference sequence). The CDR3 protein is CASSKTGVTQYF. The DNA for the CDR3 is TGTGCCAGCAGCAAAACAGGGGTTACGCAGTATTTT.

This clonotype was counted once. The chain carries TRBV27 and TRBJ2-2; D remains ambiguous. V shed 5 bases and J shed 0 bases, with 13 bases lying between them. Germline-derived CDR1 and CDR2 are MNHEY and SMNVEV (reference sequence). This CDR3 region has 16 residues. Here the CDR3 reads CASSPPSRTNTGELFF. In DNA, the CDR3 is TGTGCCAGCAGTCCCCCCTCCCGAACGAACACCGGGGAGCTGTTTTTT.

This clonotype occurred many times. The gene calls are TRBV6-1 and TRBJ1-5; TRBD1 matches at 9 bases. V shed 7 bases and J 4 bases; nucleotides not matched to a gene: 17. The CDR3 extends over 18 amino acids. Germline CDR1 MNHNS, CDR2 SASEGT. This CDR3 is CASTNGWDRVRGNQPQHF. The CDR3 DNA reads as TGTGCCAGCACCAACGGGTGGGACAGGGTCCGAGGGAATCAGCCCCAGCATTTT.

This clonotype was counted many times. In DNA form, the CDR3 reads TGTGCCAGCAGTTTATTTGTACGGGAGGGCCGAACCGGGGAGCTGTTTTTT. Translation gives CASSLFVREGRTGELFF. V gene TRBV27 combines with J gene TRBJ2-2; 8 bases agree with TRBD2. The germline V gene has CDR1 MNHEY and CDR2 SMNVEV (reference sequence). V shed 1 base and J 5 bases; nucleotides not matched to a gene: 9. This CDR3 spans 17 amino acids.

This clonotype was counted ten times or more. This sequence joins TRBV20-1 and TRBJ2-7; D is uncertain. Deletions cut 5 bases from V and 7 bases from J, with 12 bases between. Germline CDR1 DFQATT, CDR2 SNEGSKA (reference sequence). The length of the CDR3 is 11 residues. CDR3 sequence (DNA): TGCAGTGCTGGCCGCCGGCTGGAGCAGTACTTC. This encodes CSAGRRLEQYF.

This clonotype has ten or more counts. The gene calls are TRBV20-1 and TRBJ1-5; D remains unclear. This CDR3 has 14 residues. V was trimmed by 7 bases and J by 0 bases, leaving 13 bases between them. The germline V gene has CDR1 DFQATT and CDR2 SNEGSKA (reference sequence). The CDR3 coding sequence is TGCAGTGGGGCAGGACTTTATAGCAATCAGCCCCAGCATTTT. Translated: CSGAGLYSNQPQHF.

The V gene is TRBV12-3 or TRBV12-4, the J gene TRBJ1-2; no clear D gene. V was trimmed by 3 bases and J by 1 base, leaving 6 bases between them. The CDR3 runs to 13 residues. This CDR3 reads CASSFGFNYGYTF. In DNA, the CDR3 is TGTGCCAGCAGTTTCGGATTTAACTATGGCTACACCTTC.

This clonotype was recorded many times. One end of the junction is discordant with germline, which a read error may explain. The V call is TRBV7-9, the J call TRBJ2-3; 12 nucleotides agree with TRBD1. The length of the CDR3 is 15 residues. CDR1 is SEHNR, CDR2 FQNEAQ, per germline (reference sequence). CDR3 loop: CASSEGTGGTDTQYF. For the CDR3, the DNA is TGTGCCAGCAGCGAAGGGACAGGGGGCACGGATACGCAGTATTTT.

In this sample, this clonotype turned up many times. The chain combines TRBV7-9 with TRBJ1-4; D might be TRBD1 (6 bases). The CDR3 contains 15 residues. The ends were cut back, 0 bases at V and 8 bases at J, with 13 bases in the middle. Germline V gene sequence: CDR1 SEHNR, CDR2 FQNEAQ (reference sequence). CDR3 residues: CASSLATGFDEKLFF. CDR3 in DNA: TGTGCCAGCAGCTTAGCTACAGGGTTTGACGAAAAACTGTTTTTT.

This clonotype occurred many times. The chain uses TRBV11-2 and TRBJ2-7; TRBD2 aligns across 10 bases. The CDR3 covers 13 residues. The junction had 4 bases not matched to a gene; V was cut back by 5 bases and J by 6 bases. CDR1 SGHAT and CDR2 FQNNGV come from the germline V gene. CDR3: CASSPSGSAEQYF. In DNA, the CDR3 is TGTGCCAGCAGCCCTAGCGGGAGTGCCGAGCAGTACTTC.

This clonotype was detected many times. This rearrangement joins TRBV12-3 or TRBV12-4 to TRBJ2-1, with D perhaps TRBD1 (5 bases). This CDR3 comprises 14 residues. V was shortened by 4 bases and J by 5 bases, with 12 bases between the two germline ends. CDR3 sequence: CASSYDSRDNEQFF. As DNA, the CDR3 is TGTGCCAGCAGTTACGACAGCAGGGACAATGAGCAGTTCTTC.

In its sample, this clonotype was seen many times. V is TRBV3-1 and J is TRBJ1-6; TRBD1 is a possible D gene (5 bases). CDR3 size: 12 residues. Trimming shortened V by 2 bases and J by 10 bases, and 6 bases separated the two germline ends. The germline CDR1 and CDR2 sequences are LGHDT and YNNKEL (reference sequence). The CDR3 region is CASSQRGSPLHF. The DNA of the CDR3 is TGTGCCAGCAGCCAAAGGGGCTCACCCCTCCACTTT.

This clonotype was seen ten or more times. The V gene is TRBV12-3 or TRBV12-4, the J gene TRBJ1-3, with D unresolved. The CDR3 has 14 residues. Trimming left V 7 bases short and J 9 bases short, with 19 bases between. The CDR3 loop reads CASTSRSKGGTIYF. CDR3 coding DNA: TGTGCCAGCACCTCCCGGTCCAAAGGAGGCACCATATATTTT.

In this sample, this clonotype turned up many times. The gene calls are TRBV6-5 and TRBJ2-2, with D perhaps given as TRBD1 or TRBD2 (5 bases each). Trimming cost V 5 bases and J 6 bases, with 10 bases left between them. This CDR3 has 13 amino acids. Looked up from germline, CDR1 is MNHEY and CDR2 is SVGAGI. This CDR3 is CASSRGESGELFF. DNA for the CDR3: TGTGCCAGCAGTCGAGGGGAGTCCGGGGAGCTGTTTTTT.

This clonotype was detected ten times or more. The V call is TRBV5-1, the J call TRBJ2-7; 12 bases line up with TRBD2. Trimming took 3 bases from V and 0 from J; bases not matched to a gene: 4. The germline CDR1 and CDR2 sequences are SGHRS and YFSETQ. This CDR3 has 16 amino acids. The CDR3 coding sequence is TGCGCCAGCAGCTCACTGACTAGCGGGAGCTCCTACGAGCAGTACTTC. It encodes CASSSLTSGSSYEQYF.

A few counts support this clonotype. This chain connects TRBV20-1 to TRBJ2-3; D gene ambiguous. CDR3 length equals 15 residues. V dropped 4 bases and J dropped 1 base, with 15 bases sitting between them. Germline assignment: CDR1 DFQATT and CDR2 SNEGSKA (reference sequence). The CDR3 region has the DNA TGCAGTGCTATGCCTACTCCAGGACGCACAGATACGCAGTATTTT. Its translation is CSAMPTPGRTDTQYF.

This clonotype was detected many times. The chain joins TRBV29-1 to TRBJ2-3, with D perhaps being TRBD1 or TRBD2 (5 bases each). This CDR3 is 14 amino acids long. Germline lookup yields CDR1 SQVTM and CDR2 ANQGSEA. Deletions cut 6 bases from V and 0 bases from J, with 13 bases between. CDR3: CSVGTTSSTDTQYF. The CDR3 bases are TGCAGCGTGGGGACCACTTCTAGCACAGATACGCAGTATTTT.

The V gene is TRBV6-5, the J gene TRBJ2-2, with 9 bases that match TRBD2. Trimming removed 8 bases from V and 4 bases from J; junction bases left unmatched: 8. Germline lookup yields CDR1 MNHEY and CDR2 SVGAGI. CDR3 length: 15 amino acids. CDR3 DNA: TGTGCCAGCCAGTTGGCTAGCGGGACCACCGGGGAGCTGTTTTTT. It translates to CASQLASGTTGELFF.

This clonotype was seen repeatedly, ten times or more. V gene TRBV5-5 combines with J gene TRBJ2-7; D gene ambiguous. The CDR3 runs 15 residues. Trimming stripped 4 bases from V and 3 bases from J, with 17 bases between. From germline, CDR1 is SGHKS and CDR2 YYEKEE (reference sequence). This CDR3 reads CASSPSSGTYYEQYF. The CDR3 bases are TGTGCCAGCAGCCCGTCGTCTGGAACCTACTACGAGCAGTACTTC.

This chain joins TRBV4-1 and TRBJ1-1; the D is unclear. Germline V CDR1 and CDR2: MGHRA, YSYEKL. The CDR3 is made up of 14 amino acids. Trimming took 0 bases from V and 1 from J, leaving 6 bases between them. The CDR3 nucleotides read TGCGCCAGCAGCCAAGAAACCAGGAACACTGAAGCTTTCTTT. Encoded protein: CASSQETRNTEAFF.